A single sample gave rise to the 2 T cell receptor beta chains below, sequenced in a study of T cell responses to AZD1222 COVID-19 vaccine (dated by TCRdb to the early 2020s). This sample's time point label indicates: baseline before first vaccination. The library was obtained by the immunoSEQ multiplex PCR assay. What TCRdb holds here is the immuneACCESS table cut down to in-frame rearrangements. Part of the clones is not present; checked against another copy, under half of the missing clones reflect an unresolved V gene, and the others are unexplained. This sample lists 100,000 to 150,000 clones; 89% were detected once. Clones ranked in the top ten supply approximately 1.5% of the sample. The sample here was peripheral blood, taken on day 0 of AZD1222 vaccination. These receptors all stem from an adult in good health.

This chain uses TRBV29-1 with TRBJ2-3; no clear D. Germline V CDR1 and CDR2: SQVTM, ANQGSEA. V lost 5 bases, J lost 6 bases, and 12 bases lay in between. This CDR3 has 12 residues. As DNA, the CDR3 is TGCAGCGTTCAGCCGGGTCAGGATACGCAGTATTTT. As protein: CSVQPGQDTQYF.

The rearrangement uses TRBV3-1 (or the pseudogene TRBV3-2) and TRBJ1-2; the match to TRBD1 covers 10 bases. Germline trimming cut 0 bases from V and 6 bases from J; bases unmatched to any gene: 1. Germline lookup yields CDR1 LGHDT and CDR2 YNNKEL (reference sequence). The CDR3 totals 14 residues. The CDR3 spells CASSQETGGDGYTF. CDR3 sequence (DNA): TGTGCCAGCAGCCAAGAGACAGGGGGCGATGGCTACACCTTC.